These 2 T cell receptor beta chains were all obtained from the same sample, sequenced in a study of control samples from healthy donors and cancer patients. Data came from immunoSEQ multiplex PCR; TCRdb stores just in-frame clones and leaves some out. Of some 67,000 clones in the sample, roughly nine tenths are singletons; the top ten hold around 19%. Sequencing was done on a sample of PBMCs. The receptors derive from a man in his sixties with lung cancer.

The chain is built from TRBV9 and TRBJ2-3; D perhaps matches TRBD1 (6 bases). Trimming cost V 0 bases and J 2 bases, with 13 bases left between them. The CDR3 is 16 amino acids. CDR1 is SGDLS and CDR2 is YYNGEE in the germline V gene. CDR3 coding DNA: TGTGCCAGCAGCGTAGTTGAGACAGGATACACAGATACGCAGTATTTT. Its protein is CASSVVETGYTDTQYF.

This clone has more than one count but fewer than ten. The rearrangement links TRBV7-2 to TRBJ2-6; 10 nucleotides match TRBD1. Germline lookup yields CDR1 SGHTA and CDR2 FQGNSA. Unmatched junction bases numbered 1, after V lost 3 bases and J lost 2 bases. The CDR3 sequence is 16 residues long. The CDR3 sequence is CASSLTGGAGANVLTF. The CDR3 DNA reads TGTGCCAGCAGCTTGACAGGGGGCGCTGGGGCCAACGTCCTGACTTTC.